This T cell receptor beta chain was obtained from a study of blood T cell repertoires in COVID-19. For the study at large: Samples taken during acute and convalescent COVID-19 were collected in the United States, Italy and Spain. PBMCs, B-cell-depleted T cells, or T cells provided the cDNA or gDNA that made up the material.

Authors' methods: Scientists estimated how many nucleated cells there were by amplifying reference gene primers. The assay was immunoSEQ multiplex PCR, and TCRdb's table has in-frame clones only and misses some. V and J calls and clone size are as listed in that table; D and trimming were resolved from the DNA. The sample comprises fewer than 300,000 clones, 85% to 90% of which are singletons, and 0.99% rests with the top ten. CDR3 length: 16 residues. V lost 7 bases to trimming and J lost 4 bases; unmatched junction nucleotides: 12. Germline V gene data show CDR1 as MNHNY and CDR2 as SVGAGI (reference sequence).

The sequence was obtained from a woman aged 40 to 50 who had recovered from COVID-19. V and J are TRBV6-6 and TRBJ2-1, with 8 bases identical to TRBD2. The sample taken for sequencing was peripheral blood. The CDR3 sequence: CASTLSGTRGYNEQFF. The CDR3 DNA follows: TGTGCCAGCACCCTATCCGGGACTAGGGGGTACAATGAGCAGTTCTTC.